Following are 8 T cell receptor beta chains from one sample sequenced in a study of blood T cell repertoires in COVID-19. Only in-frame clones appear in the TCRdb table, and some are missing; sequencing was by immunoSEQ multiplex PCR. Of about 260,000 clones listed, roughly 84% were seen once; the top ten hold over 1.5%. The sample comprised peripheral blood. The receptors here all came from a woman between 35 and 50 years old who had recovered from COVID-19.

The chain employs TRBV5-4 and TRBJ2-1; 7 bases line up with TRBD2. From germline, CDR1 is SGHNT and CDR2 YYREEE (reference sequence). The CDR3 runs to 18 residues. V was pared by 0 bases and J by 0 bases, with 9 bases of the junction left unmatched. The CDR3: CASSLATHGGSSYNEQFF. Written as DNA, the CDR3 is TGTGCCAGCAGCTTGGCGACTCACGGGGGGAGCTCCTACAATGAGCAGTTCTTC. Drawing the rest from reference TRBV5-4 and TRBJ2-1, the complete variable domain is ETGVTQSPTHLIKTRGQQVTLRCSSQSGHNTVSWYQQALGQGPQFIFQYYREEENGRGNFPPRFSGLQFPNYSSELNVNALELDDSALYLCASSLATHGGSSYNEQFFGPGTRLTVL.

V usage is TRBV6-5 and J usage is TRBJ2-7; D is unresolved. The CDR3 runs 13 residues. Per the germline V gene, CDR1 is MNHEY and CDR2 is SVGAGI. Deletions cut 2 bases from V and 0 bases from J, with 5 bases between. In DNA, the CDR3 is TGTGCCAGCAGTTACAAGAGCTCCTACGAGCAGTACTTC. Its translation: CASSYKSSYEQYF.

Only one count was recorded for this clone. This rearrangement joins TRBV5-1 to TRBJ2-1; possible D gene TRBD2, 6 bases. The germline V and J ends were trimmed by 7 bases and 4 bases, with 12 bases remaining between them. Germline CDR1 is SGHRS and CDR2 is YFSETQ. The CDR3 spans 13 residues. CDR3: CASRREDYNEQFF. In DNA, the CDR3 is TGCGCCAGCCGCAGGGAGGATTACAATGAGCAGTTCTTC.

V and J are TRBV28 and TRBJ2-5, with D perhaps TRBD1 (5 bases). The V end was cut by 5 bases, the J end by 4 bases, with 11 bases between. There are 13 residues in the CDR3. CDR1 MDHEN and CDR2 SYDVKM come from the germline V gene. CDR3 coding DNA: TGTGCCAGCAGTGTGACAGTTATAGAGACCCAGTACTTC. Translated: CASSVTVIETQYF.

As to this clone: This sample also contains other DNA sequences that code for the same CDR3. The chain recombines TRBV19 with TRBJ1-5, with a weak D call TRBD1 (5 bases). Trimming took off 2 bases at V and 2 bases at J, with 7 bases between the two ends. Germline loops: CDR1 LNHDA, CDR2 SQIVND (reference sequence). This CDR3 is 14 amino acids long. CDR3 sequence reads: CASSISGGNQPQHF. CDR3 DNA: TGTGCCAGTAGTATATCGGGGGGCAATCAGCCCCAGCATTTT.

V gene TRBV19 combines with J gene TRBJ1-6; D is perhaps TRBD1 (6 bases). Deletions cut 0 bases from V and 8 bases from J, with 14 bases between. The CDR3 consists of 16 residues. The germline gives CDR1 LNHDA, CDR2 SQIVND (reference sequence). The CDR3 region has the DNA TGTGCCAGTAGTATAGATCGTAGGGGGATGGATTCACCCCTCCACTTT. This codes for CASSIDRRGMDSPLHF.

This chain connects TRBV6-5 to TRBJ1-1; possible D gene TRBD1, 6 bases. The CDR3 loop spans 12 amino acids. V lost 9 bases and J lost 5, with 13 bases in between. Germline CDR1 reads MNHEY; CDR2 reads SVGAGI. The CDR3 reads CASRTVRTEAFF. CDR3 DNA: TGTGCCAGTCGGACAGTCCGAACTGAAGCTTTCTTT.

This sequence joins TRBV28 and TRBJ2-7; D uncertain. The CDR3 loop spans 14 amino acids. With 8 bases removed from V and 0 bases from J, the gap between germline ends came to 14 bases. Germline V gene lookup returns CDR1 MDHEN and CDR2 SYDVKM. Written as DNA, the CDR3 is TGTGCCAGCGTTGAATCAGGAAGCTCCTACGAGCAGTACTTC. Its protein product is CASVESGSSYEQYF. Supplemented by reference TRBV28 and TRBJ2-7, the full variable domain reads DVKVTQSSRYLVKRTGEKVFLECVQDMDHENMFWYRQDPGLGLRLIYFSYDVKMKEKGDIPEGYSVSREKKERFSLILESASTNQTSMYLCASVESGSSYEQYFGPGTRLTVT.